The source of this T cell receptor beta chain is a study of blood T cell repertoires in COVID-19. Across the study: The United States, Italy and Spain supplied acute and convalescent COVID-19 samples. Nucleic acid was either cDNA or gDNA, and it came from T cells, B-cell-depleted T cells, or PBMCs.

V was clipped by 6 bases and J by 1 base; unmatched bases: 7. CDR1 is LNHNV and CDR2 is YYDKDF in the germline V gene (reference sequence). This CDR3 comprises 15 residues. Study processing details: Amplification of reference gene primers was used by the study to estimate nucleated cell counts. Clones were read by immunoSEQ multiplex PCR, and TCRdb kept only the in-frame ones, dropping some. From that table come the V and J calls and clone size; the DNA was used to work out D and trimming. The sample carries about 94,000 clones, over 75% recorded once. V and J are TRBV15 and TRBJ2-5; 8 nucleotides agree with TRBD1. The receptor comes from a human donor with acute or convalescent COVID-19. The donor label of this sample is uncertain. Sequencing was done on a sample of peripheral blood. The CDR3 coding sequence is TGTGCCACCAGATCAGACAGGGGATCCCAAGAGACCCAGTACTTC. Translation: CATRSDRGSQETQYF.